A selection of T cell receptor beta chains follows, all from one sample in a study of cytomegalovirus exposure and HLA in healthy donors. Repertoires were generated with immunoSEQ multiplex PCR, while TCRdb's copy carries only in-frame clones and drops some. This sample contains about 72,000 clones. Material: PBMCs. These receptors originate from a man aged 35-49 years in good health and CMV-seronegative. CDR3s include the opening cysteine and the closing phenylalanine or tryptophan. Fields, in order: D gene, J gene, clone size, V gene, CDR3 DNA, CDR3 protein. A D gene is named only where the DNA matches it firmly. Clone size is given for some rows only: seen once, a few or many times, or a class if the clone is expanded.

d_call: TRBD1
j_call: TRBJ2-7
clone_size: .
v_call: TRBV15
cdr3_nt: TGTGCCACCAGCAGAGCCACACAGGGGGCGGTCGAGCAGTACTTC
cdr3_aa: CATSRATQGAVEQYF

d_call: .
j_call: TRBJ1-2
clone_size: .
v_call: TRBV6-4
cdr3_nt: TGTGCCAGCAGTGACTTCTCGGGTGGTGGAGGCTACACCTTC
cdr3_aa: CASSDFSGGGGYTF

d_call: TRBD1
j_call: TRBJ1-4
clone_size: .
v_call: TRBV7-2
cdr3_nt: TGTGCCAGCAGCTTGGGACAGGGGGTTTATGAAAAACTGTTTTTT
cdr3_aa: CASSLGQGVYEKLFF

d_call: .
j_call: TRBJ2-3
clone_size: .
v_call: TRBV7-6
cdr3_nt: TGTGCCAGCAGCTTACAGGACTTTCAAGATACGCAGTATTTT
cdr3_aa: CASSLQDFQDTQYF

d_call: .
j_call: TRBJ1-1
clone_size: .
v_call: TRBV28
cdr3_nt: TGTGCCAGCGAAGTAGGCGGCCGCTTAGGCACTGAAGCTTTCTTT
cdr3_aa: CASEVGGRLGTEAFF

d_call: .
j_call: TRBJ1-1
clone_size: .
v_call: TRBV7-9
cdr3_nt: TGTGCCAGCAGCTTCTGGACAGAGAACACTGAAGCTTTCTTT
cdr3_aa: CASSFWTENTEAFF

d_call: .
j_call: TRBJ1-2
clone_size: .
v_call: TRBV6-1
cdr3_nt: TGTGCCAGCAGTGAGCAGGAAAGCTATGGCTACACCTTC
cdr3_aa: CASSEQESYGYTF

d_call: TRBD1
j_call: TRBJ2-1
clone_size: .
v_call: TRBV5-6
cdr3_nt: TGTGCCAGCAGCTTGGGAACCGGGACAGAATCCTACAATGAGCAGTTCTTC
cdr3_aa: CASSLGTGTESYNEQFF

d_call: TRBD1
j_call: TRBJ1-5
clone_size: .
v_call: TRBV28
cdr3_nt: TGTGCCAGCAGTTCGTGGACAGGGTCCAATCAGCCCCAGCATTTT
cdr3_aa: CASSSWTGSNQPQHF

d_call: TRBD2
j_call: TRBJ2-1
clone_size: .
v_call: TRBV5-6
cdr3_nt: TGTGCCAGCAGCCCCCTCAAGACTAGCGGGGGGGCTGGGTACAATGAGCAGTTCTTC
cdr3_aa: CASSPLKTSGGAGYNEQFF

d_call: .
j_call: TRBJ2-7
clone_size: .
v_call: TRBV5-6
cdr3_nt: TGTGCCAGCAGCTCGACAGCTCCTGCCGAGCAGTACTTC
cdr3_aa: CASSSTAPAEQYF

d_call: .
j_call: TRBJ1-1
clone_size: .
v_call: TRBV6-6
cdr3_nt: TGTGCCAGCAGCCAGGGCACTGAAGCTTTCTTT
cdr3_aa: CASSQGTEAFF

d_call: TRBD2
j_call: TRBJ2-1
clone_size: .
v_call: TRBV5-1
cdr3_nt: TGCGCCAGCAGCTTGGTAGCGGGGGGCTACAATGAGCAGTTCTTC
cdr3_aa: CASSLVAGGYNEQFF

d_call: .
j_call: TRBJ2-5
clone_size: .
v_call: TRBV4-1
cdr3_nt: TGCGCCAGCAGCCAAGATACAGGAGCCCCCTCCCAGGAGACCCAGTACTTC
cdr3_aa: CASSQDTGAPSQETQYF

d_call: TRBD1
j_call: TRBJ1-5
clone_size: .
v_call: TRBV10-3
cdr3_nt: TGTGCCATCAGTGGACAGGGGAGCAATCAGCCCCAGCATTTT
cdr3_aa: CAISGQGSNQPQHF

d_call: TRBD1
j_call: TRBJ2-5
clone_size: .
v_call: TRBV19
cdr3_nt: TGTGCCAGTAGTAGATCACAGGGGGCCCAAGAGACCCAGTACTTC
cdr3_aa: CASSRSQGAQETQYF

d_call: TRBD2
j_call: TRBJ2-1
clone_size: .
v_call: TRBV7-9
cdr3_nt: TGTGCCAGCAGCTTAGAAGCCCTAGCGGGGGAAAAGAATGAGCAGTTCTTC
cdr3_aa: CASSLEALAGEKNEQFF

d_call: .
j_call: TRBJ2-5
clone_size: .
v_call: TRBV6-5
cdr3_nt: TGTGCCAGCAGAGACCCTGGACGGGGACAAGAGACCCAGTACTTC
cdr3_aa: CASRDPGRGQETQYF

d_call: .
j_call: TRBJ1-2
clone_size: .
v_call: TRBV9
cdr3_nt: TGTGCCAGCAGCGGGTTCGGGGGGCGTGGCTACACCTTC
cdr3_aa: CASSGFGGRGYTF

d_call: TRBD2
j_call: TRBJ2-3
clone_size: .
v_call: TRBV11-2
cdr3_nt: TGTGCCAGCAGCCCGGGCGGGGGACCGGTTTTGGATACGCAGTATTTT
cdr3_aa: CASSPGGGPVLDTQYF

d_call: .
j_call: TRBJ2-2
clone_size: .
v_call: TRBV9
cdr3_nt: TGTGCCAGCAGCGTAGCCGCCTCTCGGGGGGAGCTGTTTTTT
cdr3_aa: CASSVAASRGELFF

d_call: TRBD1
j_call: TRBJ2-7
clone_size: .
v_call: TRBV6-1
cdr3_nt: TGTGCCAGCAGTGAAGCTTCGGGACAGGGTCTCTACGAGCAGTACTTC
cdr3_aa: CASSEASGQGLYEQYF

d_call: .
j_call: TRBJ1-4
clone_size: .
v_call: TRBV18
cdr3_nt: TGTGCGAGCTCATCAAACACAGGCTCTAATGAAAAACTGTTTTTT
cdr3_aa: CASSSNTGSNEKLFF

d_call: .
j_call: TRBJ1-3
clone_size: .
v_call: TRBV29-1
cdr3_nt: TGCAGCGTTGAAGACACAGGGAGAAACACCATATATTTT
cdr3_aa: CSVEDTGRNTIYF

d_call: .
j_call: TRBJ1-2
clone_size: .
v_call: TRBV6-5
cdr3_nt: TGTGCCAGCAGTTACTCTACAGGGTCTTCTGGCTACACCTTC
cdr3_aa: CASSYSTGSSGYTF

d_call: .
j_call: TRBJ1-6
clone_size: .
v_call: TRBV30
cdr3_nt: TGTGCCTGGAACGTACGAGGGAGACTTAATTCACCCCTCCACTTT
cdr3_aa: CAWNVRGRLNSPLHF

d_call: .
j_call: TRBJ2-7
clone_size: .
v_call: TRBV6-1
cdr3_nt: TGTGCCAGCTGGAAGGGGGACGACGAGCAGTACTTC
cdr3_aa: CASWKGDDEQYF

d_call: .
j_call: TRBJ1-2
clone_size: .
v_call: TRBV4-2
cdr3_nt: TGTGCCAGCAGCCAAGACAGGTGGGACTATGGCTACACCTTC
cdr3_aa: CASSQDRWDYGYTF

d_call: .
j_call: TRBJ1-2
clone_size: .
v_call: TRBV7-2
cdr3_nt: TGTGCCAGCAGCCCTCCCCTGAGGCCTAAGGAAGGCTACACCTTC
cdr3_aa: CASSPPLRPKEGYTF

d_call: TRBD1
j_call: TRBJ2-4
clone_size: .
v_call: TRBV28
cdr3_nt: TGTGCCAGCAGTCCTGAGGGACAGGGGGCGAGGAACATTCAGTACTTC
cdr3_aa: CASSPEGQGARNIQYF

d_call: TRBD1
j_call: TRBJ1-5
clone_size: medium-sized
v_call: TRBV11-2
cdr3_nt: TGTGCCAGCAGCCTGGGACAGCGTGGGTGGCCCCAGCATTTT
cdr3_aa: CASSLGQRGWPQHF

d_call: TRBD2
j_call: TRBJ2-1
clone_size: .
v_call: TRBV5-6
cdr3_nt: TGTGCCAGCGGTTACAATCTAGCGGCGAACAATGAGCAGTTCTTC
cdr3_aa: CASGYNLAANNEQFF

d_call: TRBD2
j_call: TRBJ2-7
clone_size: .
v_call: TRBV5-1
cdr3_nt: TGCGCCAGCAGCTTCGGGACTAGCGGGGGGGCGAAGTACTTC
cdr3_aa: CASSFGTSGGAKYF

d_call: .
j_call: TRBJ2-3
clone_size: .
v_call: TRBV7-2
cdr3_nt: TGTGCCAGCAGCTTAGCGGGACTCTCCACAGATACGCAGTATTTT
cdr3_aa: CASSLAGLSTDTQYF

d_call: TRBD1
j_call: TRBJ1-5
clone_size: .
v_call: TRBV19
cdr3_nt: TGTGCCAGTAGTACTAACAGGGGGCACCTTAGACAGCCCCAGCATTTT
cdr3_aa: CASSTNRGHLRQPQHF

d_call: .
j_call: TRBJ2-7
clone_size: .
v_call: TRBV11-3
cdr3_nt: TGTGCCAGCAGCCCCAGGACGGGGGAGCAGTACTTC
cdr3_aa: CASSPRTGEQYF

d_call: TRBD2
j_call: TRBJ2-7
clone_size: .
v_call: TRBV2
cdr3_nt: TGTGCCAGCAGTGAAGCAGCGGGGGGGCGAGGCGAGCAGTACTTC
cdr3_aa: CASSEAAGGRGEQYF

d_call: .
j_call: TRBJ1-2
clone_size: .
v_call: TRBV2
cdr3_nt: TGTGCCAGCAGGACCAAAGGCGGGGACCGCGGCCTTAGCTACACCTTC
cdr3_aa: CASRTKGGDRGLSYTF

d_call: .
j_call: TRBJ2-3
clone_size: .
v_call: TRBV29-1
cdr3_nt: TGCAGCGTTGAAGTAGCAGGGACAGATACGCAGTATTTT
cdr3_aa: CSVEVAGTDTQYF

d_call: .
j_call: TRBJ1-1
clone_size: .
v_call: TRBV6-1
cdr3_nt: TGTGCCAGCAGTGAAAAGACCGTGGGACAAACTGAAGCTTTCTTT
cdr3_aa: CASSEKTVGQTEAFF

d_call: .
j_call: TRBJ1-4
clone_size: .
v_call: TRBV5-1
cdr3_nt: TGCGCCAGCAGCTTGGAGGGAGCCATGGCTAATGAAAAACTGTTTTTT
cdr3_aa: CASSLEGAMANEKLFF

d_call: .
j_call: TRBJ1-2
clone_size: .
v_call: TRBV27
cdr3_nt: TGTGCCAGCAGCCCTAAAGAAGGCTACACCTTC
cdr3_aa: CASSPKEGYTF

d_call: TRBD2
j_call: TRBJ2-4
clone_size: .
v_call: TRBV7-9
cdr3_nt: TGTGCCAGCAGCTTTTCTGGCGGGGGGTTCAAAAACATTCAGTACTTC
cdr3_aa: CASSFSGGGFKNIQYF

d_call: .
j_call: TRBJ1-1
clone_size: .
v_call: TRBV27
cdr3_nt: TGTGCCAGCAGTTTATCGGGAGGGGCGCAGGCTTTCTTT
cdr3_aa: CASSLSGGAQAFF

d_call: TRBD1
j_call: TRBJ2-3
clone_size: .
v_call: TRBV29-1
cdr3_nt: TGCAGCGTTGTCAGGGGGTTGTTGACAGATACGCAGTATTTT
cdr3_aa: CSVVRGLLTDTQYF

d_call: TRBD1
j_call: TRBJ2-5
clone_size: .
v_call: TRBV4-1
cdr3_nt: TGCGCCAGCAGCCAACGGGACAGCCAAGAGACCCAGTACTTC
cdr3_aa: CASSQRDSQETQYF